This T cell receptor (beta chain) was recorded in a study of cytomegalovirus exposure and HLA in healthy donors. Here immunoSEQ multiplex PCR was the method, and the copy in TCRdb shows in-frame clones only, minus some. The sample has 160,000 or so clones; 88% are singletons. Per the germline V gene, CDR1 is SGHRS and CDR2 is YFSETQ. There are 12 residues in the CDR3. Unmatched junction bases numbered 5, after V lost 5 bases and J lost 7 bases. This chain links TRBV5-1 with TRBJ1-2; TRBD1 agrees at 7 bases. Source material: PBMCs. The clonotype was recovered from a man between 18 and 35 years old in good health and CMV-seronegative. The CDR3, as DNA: TGCGCCAGCAGTTATGACAGGGTTGGCTACACCTTC. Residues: CASSYDRVGYTF.